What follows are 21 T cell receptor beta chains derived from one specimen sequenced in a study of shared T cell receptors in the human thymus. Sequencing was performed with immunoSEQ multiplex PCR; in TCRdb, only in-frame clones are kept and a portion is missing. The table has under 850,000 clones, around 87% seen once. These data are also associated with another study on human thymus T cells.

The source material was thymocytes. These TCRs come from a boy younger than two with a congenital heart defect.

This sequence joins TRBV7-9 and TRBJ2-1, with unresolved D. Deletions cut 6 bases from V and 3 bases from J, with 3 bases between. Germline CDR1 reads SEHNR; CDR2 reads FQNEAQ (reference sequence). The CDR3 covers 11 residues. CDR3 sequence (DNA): TGTGCCAGCAGGAGCTACAATGAGCAGTTCTTC. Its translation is CASRSYNEQFF.

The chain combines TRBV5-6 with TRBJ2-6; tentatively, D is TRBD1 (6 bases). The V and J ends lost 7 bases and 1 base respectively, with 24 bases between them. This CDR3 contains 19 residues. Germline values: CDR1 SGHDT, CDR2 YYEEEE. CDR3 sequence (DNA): TGTGCCAGCGGCAGCCGTTCGAACAGGGCGTTTTCTGGGGCCAACGTCCTGACTTTC. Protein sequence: CASGSRSNRAFSGANVLTF. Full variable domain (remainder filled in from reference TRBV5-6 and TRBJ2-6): DAGVTQSPTHLIKTRGQQVTLRCSPKSGHDTVSWYQQALGQGPQFIFQYYEEEERQRGNFPDRFSGHQFPNYSSELNVNALLLGDSALYLCASGSRSNRAFSGANVLTFGAGSRLTVL.

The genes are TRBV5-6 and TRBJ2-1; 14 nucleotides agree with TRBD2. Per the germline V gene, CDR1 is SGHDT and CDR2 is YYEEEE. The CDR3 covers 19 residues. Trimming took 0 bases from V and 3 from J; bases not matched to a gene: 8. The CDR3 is CASSLGTSGLAGDYNEQFF. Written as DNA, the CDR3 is TGTGCCAGCAGCTTGGGGACGTCGGGACTAGCGGGAGACTACAATGAGCAGTTCTTC.

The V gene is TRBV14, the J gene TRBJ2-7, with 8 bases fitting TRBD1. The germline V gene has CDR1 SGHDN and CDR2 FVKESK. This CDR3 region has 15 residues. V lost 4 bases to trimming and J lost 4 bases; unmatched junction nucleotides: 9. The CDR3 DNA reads TGTGCCAGCAGCCTGCCGGACAGGGCCCATTACGAGCAGTACTTC. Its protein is CASSLPDRAHYEQYF.

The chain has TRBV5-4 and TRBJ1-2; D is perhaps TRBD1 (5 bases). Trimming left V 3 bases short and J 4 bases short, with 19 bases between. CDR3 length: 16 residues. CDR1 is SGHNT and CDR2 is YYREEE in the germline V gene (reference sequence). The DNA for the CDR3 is TGTGCCAGCAGCTATGGGAAACAGGAAAAGGGCTATGGCTACACCTTC. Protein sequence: CASSYGKQEKGYGYTF.

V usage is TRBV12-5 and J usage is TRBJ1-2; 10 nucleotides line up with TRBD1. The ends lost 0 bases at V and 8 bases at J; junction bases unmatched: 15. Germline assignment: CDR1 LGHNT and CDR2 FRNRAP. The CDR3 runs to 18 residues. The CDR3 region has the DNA TGTGCTAGTGGTTTGGTCCCCCCTTGGGCTGGGACAGGGGTAGGCTACACCTTC. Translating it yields CASGLVPPWAGTGVGYTF.

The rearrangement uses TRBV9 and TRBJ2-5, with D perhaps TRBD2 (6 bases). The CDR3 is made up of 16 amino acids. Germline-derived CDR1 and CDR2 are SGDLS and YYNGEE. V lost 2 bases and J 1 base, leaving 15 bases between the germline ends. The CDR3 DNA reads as TGTGCCAGCAGCGTTTGGGGAGGAGGGTTCCAAGAGACCCAGTACTTC. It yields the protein CASSVWGGGFQETQYF.

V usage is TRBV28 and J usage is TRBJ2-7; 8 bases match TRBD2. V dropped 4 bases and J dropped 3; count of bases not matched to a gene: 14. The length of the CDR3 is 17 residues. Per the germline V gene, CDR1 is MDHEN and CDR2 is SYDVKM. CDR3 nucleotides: TGTGCCAGCAGTTGGGGCCGGCGGGAGGATATGGGCTACGAGCAGTACTTC. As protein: CASSWGRREDMGYEQYF.

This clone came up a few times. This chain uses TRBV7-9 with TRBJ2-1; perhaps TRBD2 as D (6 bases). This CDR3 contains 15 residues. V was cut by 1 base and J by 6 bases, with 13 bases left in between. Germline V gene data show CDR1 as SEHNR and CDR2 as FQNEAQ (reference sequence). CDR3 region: CASSLGSGSCNEQFF. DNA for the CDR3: TGTGCCAGCAGCTTAGGAAGCGGGTCGTGCAATGAGCAGTTCTTC.

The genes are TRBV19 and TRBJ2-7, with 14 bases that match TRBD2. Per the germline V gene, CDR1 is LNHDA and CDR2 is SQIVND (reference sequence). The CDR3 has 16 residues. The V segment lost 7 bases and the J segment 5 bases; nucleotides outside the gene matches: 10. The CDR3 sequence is CASIPRATSGRDEQYF. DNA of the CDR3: TGTGCCAGTATACCCCGGGCGACTAGCGGGAGGGACGAGCAGTACTTC.

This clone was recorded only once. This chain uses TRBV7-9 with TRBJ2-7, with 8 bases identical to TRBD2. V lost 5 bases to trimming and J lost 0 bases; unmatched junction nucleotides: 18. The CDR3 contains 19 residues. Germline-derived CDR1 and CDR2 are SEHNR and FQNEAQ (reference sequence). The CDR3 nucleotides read TGTGCCAGCAGCACTAGAGCGGGAGCCCACCCCAAACACTCCTACGAGCAGTACTTC. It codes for CASSTRAGAHPKHSYEQYF.

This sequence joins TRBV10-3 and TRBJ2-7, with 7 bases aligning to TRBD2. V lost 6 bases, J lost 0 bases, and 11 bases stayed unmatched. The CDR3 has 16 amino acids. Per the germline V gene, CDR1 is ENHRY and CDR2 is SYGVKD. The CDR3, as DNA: TGTGCCATCAGCCGCGACCTAGCGGAGCTCTCCTACGAGCAGTACTTC. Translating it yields CAISRDLAELSYEQYF.

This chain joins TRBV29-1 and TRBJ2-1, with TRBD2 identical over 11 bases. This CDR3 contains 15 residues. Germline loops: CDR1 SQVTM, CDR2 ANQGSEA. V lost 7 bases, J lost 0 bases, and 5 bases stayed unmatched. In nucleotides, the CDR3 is TGCAGCGCCGGGACTAGCGGTTACTCCTACAATGAGCAGTTCTTC. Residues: CSAGTSGYSYNEQFF.

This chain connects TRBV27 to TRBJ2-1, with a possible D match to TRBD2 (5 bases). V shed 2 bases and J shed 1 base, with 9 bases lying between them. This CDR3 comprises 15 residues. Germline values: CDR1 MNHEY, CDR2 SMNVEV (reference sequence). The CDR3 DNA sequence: TGTGCCAGCAGTTTAAGAGGGCTATCCTACAATGAGCAGTTCTTC. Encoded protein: CASSLRGLSYNEQFF.

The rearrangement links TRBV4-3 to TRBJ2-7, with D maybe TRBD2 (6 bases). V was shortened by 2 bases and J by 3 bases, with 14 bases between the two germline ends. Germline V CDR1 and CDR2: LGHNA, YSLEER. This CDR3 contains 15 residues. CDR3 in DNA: TGCGCCAGCAGCCAAACAGGCGGGACTGGCTACGAGCAGTACTTC. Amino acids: CASSQTGGTGYEQYF.

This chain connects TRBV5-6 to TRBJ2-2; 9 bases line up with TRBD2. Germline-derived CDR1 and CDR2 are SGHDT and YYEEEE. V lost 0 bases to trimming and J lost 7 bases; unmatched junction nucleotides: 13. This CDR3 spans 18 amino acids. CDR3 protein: CASSLALGLAGRLGELFF. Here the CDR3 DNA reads TGTGCCAGCAGCTTGGCTCTCGGTCTAGCGGGAAGACTCGGGGAGCTGTTTTTT.

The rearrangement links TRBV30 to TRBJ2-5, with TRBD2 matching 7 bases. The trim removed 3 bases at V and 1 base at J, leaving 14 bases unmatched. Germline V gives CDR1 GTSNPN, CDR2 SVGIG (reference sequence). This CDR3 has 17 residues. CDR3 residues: CAWRSVGGEGPQETQYF. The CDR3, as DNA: TGTGCCTGGAGGTCGGTTGGGGGGGAGGGCCCCCAAGAGACCCAGTACTTC.

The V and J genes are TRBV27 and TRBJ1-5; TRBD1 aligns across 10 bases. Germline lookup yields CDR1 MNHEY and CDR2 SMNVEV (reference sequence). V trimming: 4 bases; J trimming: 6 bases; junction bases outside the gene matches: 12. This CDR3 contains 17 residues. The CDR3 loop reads CASSWLTGTGVFQPQHF. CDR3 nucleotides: TGTGCCAGCAGTTGGCTAACCGGGACAGGGGTTTTTCAGCCCCAGCATTTT.

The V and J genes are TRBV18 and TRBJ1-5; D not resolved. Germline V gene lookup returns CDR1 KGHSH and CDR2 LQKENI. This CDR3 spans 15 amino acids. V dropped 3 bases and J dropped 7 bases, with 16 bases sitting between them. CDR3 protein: CASSPLIKGGQPQHF. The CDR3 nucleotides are TGTGCCAGCTCACCCCTGATTAAGGGAGGGCAGCCCCAGCATTTT.

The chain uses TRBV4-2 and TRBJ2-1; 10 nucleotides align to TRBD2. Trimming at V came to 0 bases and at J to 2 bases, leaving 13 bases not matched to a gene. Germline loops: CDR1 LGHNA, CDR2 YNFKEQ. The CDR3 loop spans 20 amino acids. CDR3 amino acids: CASSQDILAGAGDAYNEQFF. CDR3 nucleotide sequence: TGTGCCAGCAGCCAAGATATTCTAGCGGGAGCGGGTGACGCCTACAATGAGCAGTTCTTC.

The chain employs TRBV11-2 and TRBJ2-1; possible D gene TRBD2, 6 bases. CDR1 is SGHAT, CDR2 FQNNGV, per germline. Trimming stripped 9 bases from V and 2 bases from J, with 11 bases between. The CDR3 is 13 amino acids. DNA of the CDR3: TGTGCCAGTGGGCGGGACGCCTACAATGAGCAGTTCTTC. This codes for CASGRDAYNEQFF.